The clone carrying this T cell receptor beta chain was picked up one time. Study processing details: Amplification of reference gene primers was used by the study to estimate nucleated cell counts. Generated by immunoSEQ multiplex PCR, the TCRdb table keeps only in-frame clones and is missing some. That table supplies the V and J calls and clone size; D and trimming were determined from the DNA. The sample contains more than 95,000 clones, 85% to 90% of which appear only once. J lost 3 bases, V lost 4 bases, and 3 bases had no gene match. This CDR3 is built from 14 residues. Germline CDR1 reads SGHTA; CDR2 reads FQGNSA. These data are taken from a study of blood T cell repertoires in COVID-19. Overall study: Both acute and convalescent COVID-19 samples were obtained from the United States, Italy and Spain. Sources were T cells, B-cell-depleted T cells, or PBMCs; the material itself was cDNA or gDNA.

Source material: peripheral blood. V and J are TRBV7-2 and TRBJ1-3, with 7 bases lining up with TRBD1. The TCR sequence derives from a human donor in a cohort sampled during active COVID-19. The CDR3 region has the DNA TGTGCCAGCAGCTCCTCAGGGGGTGGAAACACCATATATTTT. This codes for CASSSSGGGNTIYF.